A selection of T cell receptor beta chains follows, all from one sample in a study of immune heterogeneity within non-small cell lung tumors. MiXCR was run by TCRdb on the multiplex PCR reads, yielding one entry per CDR3 protein. The sample shows several thousand distinct CDR3 sequences, under 25% of them seen only once. The sequencing input was lung tumor tissue. All receptors derive from a female donor with non-small cell lung cancer. CDR3s include the opening cysteine and the closing phenylalanine or tryptophan. D genes are given only for firm matches. The size entry is marked missing in some rows and otherwise reads once, few, many or a size class.

j_call,clone_size,d_call,v_call,cdr3_length,cdr3_nt,cdr3_aa
TRBJ2-3,-,-,TRBV10-3,11,TGTGCCATCAGTGCTTCGGAAGAGCAGTATTTT,CAISASEEQYF
TRBJ2-1,-,-,TRBV7-3,14,TGTGCCAGCAGCTTAACGCTTTTGTCTAATGAGCAGCTCTTC,CASSLTLLSNEQLF
TRBJ2-7,medium-sized,-,TRBV5-1,15,TGCGCCAGCAGCTTGGCGACAGCCCTTAGAAACGAGCAGTACTTC,CASSLATALRNEQYF
TRBJ1-6,medium-sized,-,TRBV30,15,TGTGCCTGGGGACAACCGAGCTCCTATAATTCACCCCTCCACTTT,CAWGQPSSYNSPLHF
TRBJ1-3,few,TRBD1,TRBV9,18,TGTGCCAGCAGCGTGGGACAGGACGCCCTACCGCCTGGAAACACCATATATTTT,CASSVGQDALPPGNTIYF
TRBJ2-3,-,TRBD1,TRBV6-4,15,TGTGCCAGCAGTGACTCGACAGGGCAGACAGATACGCAGTATTTT,CASSDSTGQTDTQYF
TRBJ1-1,few,-,TRBV2,12,TGTGCCAGCATGGAGGGGAACACTGAAGCTTTCTTT,CASMEGNTEAFF
TRBJ1-2,-,-,TRBV19,16,TGTGCCAGTAGTTCAAGCGGGGGCGCATGGGACTATGGCTACACCTTC,CASSSSGGAWDYGYTF
TRBJ2-1,few,-,TRBV3-1,14,TGTGCCAGCAGCCAGTACAACGGAATTGGTGAGCAGTTCTTC,CASSQYNGIGEQFF
TRBJ2-3,-,TRBD2,TRBV7-8,16,TGTGCCAGCAGCATTAGCGGGAGCAGGCAAGTAGATACGCAGTATTTT,CASSISGSRQVDTQYF
TRBJ1-1,medium-sized,-,TRBV10-2,12,TGCGCCAGCAGTGCAGTGAACACTGAAGCTTTCTTT,CASSAVNTEAFF
TRBJ2-7,medium-sized,-,TRBV11-2,13,TGTGCCAGCAGCTCCGGGTCCCTTTGGGAGCAGTACTTC,CASSSGSLWEQYF
TRBJ2-3,medium-sized,-,TRBV28,16,TGTGCCAGCAGTTTTAAGCGGGCTGGTCGCACAGATACGCAGTATTTT,CASSFKRAGRTDTQYF
TRBJ2-7,medium-sized,-,TRBV20-1,14,TGCAGTGCTAGAGATGGCCTTTCCCCCCCAGAGCAGTACTTC,CSARDGLSPPEQYF
TRBJ2-1,once,TRBD2,TRBV10-2,16,TGCGCCAGCAGTGGGGGGTTGTGGGGAGGGGTCGATGAGCAGTTCTTC,CASSGGLWGGVDEQFF
TRBJ1-1,few,-,TRBV6-4,13,TGTGCCAGCAGCAGACAGGAGAACACTGAAGCTTTCTTT,CASSRQENTEAFF
TRBJ2-1,-,TRBD2,TRBV9,20,TGTGCCAGCGGCGTAGGGAGGGTGACTAGCGGGAGGCTTACCTACAATGAGCAGTTCTTC,CASGVGRVTSGRLTYNEQFF
TRBJ2-7,few,-,TRBV5-5,13,TGTGCCAGCAGCTCATACTACCGCTACGAGCAGTACTTC,CASSSYYRYEQYF
TRBJ1-5,-,TRBD1,TRBV28,16,TGTGCCAGCAGTTCGGCTGACAGGGGGCTAAATCGGCCCCAGCATTTT,CASSSADRGLNRPQHF
TRBJ1-2,-,-,TRBV7-3,14,TGTGCCAGCAGCCCAGCCCCAGGGAGCGATGGCTACACCTTC,CASSPAPGSDGYTF
TRBJ2-1,few,TRBD2,TRBV29-1,14,TGCAGCGCCTCCGTGGCGGGAGGTGGTGATGAGCAGTTCTTC,CSASVAGGGDEQFF
TRBJ2-2,-,TRBD1,TRBV5-1,16,TGCGCCAGCAGCTCCCGACAGGGGGCTAGCGCCGGGGAGCTGTTTTTT,CASSSRQGASAGELFF
TRBJ1-3,-,-,TRBV6-1,13,TGTGCCAGCAGTTCCTCCAGGGGTAACACCATATATTTT,CASSSSRGNTIYF
TRBJ2-7,medium-sized,TRBD2,TRBV28,14,TGTGCCAGCACCCCCCCGGGGGGGGCCTACGAGCAGTACTTC,CASTPPGGAYEQYF
TRBJ1-2,medium-sized,-,TRBV30,14,TGTGCCTGGAGTGTACGGGGCGCCCTCTATGGCTACACCTTC,CAWSVRGALYGYTF
TRBJ2-1,-,TRBD1,TRBV20-1,13,TGCAGTGTTAGAGGGCAGGGGGACAATGAGCAGTTCTTC,CSVRGQGDNEQFF
TRBJ1-2,medium-sized,-,TRBV28,12,TGTGCCCTGAAGGGAGCTAACTATGGCTACACCTTC,CALKGANYGYTF
TRBJ2-1,medium-sized,-,TRBV15,16,TGTGCCACCAGCAGAGTACTCCCGTTATCCTACAATGAGCAGTTCTTC,CATSRVLPLSYNEQFF
TRBJ2-7,-,-,TRBV7-6,13,TGTGCCAGCAGCTCAGGAGGTTCCTACGAGCAGTACTTC,CASSSGGSYEQYF
TRBJ1-6,medium-sized,TRBD1,TRBV28,15,TGTGCCAGCAGTTTGGAGGGACAGGCGTATTCACCCCTCCACTTT,CASSLEGQAYSPLHF
TRBJ2-3,few,TRBD1,TRBV19,17,TGTGCCAGTAGTGGCGACAGGGGGCGGGTTTGGACAGATACGCAGTATTTT,CASSGDRGRVWTDTQYF